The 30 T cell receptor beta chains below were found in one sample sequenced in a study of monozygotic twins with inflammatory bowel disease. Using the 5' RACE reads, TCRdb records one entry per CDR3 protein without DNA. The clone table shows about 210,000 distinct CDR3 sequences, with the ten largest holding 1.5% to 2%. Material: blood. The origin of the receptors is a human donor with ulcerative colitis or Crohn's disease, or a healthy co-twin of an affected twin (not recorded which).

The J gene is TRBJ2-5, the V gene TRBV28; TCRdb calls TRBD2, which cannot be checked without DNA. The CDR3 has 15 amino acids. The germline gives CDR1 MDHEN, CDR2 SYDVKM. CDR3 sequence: CASRRTSGGEETQYF.

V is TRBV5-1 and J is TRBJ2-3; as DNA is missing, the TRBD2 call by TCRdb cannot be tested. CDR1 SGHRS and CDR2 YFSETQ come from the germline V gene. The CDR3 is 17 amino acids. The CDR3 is CASSLAPGGGGTDTQYF.

The CDR3: CATSDRLAGASNQETQYF. This chain uses TRBV24-1 with TRBJ2-5; TCRdb reports TRBD2, a call that lacks DNA to check it against. Germline V gene data show CDR1 as KGHDR and CDR2 as SFDVKD. The CDR3 runs to 18 residues.

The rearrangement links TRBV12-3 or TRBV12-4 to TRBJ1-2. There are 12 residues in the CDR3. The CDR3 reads CASRTLNYGYTF.

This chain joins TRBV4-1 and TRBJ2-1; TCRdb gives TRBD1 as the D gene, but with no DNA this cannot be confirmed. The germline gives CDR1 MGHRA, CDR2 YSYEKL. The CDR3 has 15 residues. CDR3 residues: CASSRKHDRDNEQFF.

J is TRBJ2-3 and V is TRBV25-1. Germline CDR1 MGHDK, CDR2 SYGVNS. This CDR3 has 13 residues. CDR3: CASSDATQDTQYF.

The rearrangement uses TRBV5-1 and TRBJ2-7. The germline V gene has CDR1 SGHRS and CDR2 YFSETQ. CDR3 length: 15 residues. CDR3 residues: CASSSADTHSYEQYF. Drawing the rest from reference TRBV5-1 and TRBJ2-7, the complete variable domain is KAGVTQTPRYLIKTRGQQVTLSCSPISGHRSVSWYQQTPGQGLQFLFEYFSETQRNKGNFPGRFSGRQFSNSRSEMNVSTLELGDSALYLCASSSADTHSYEQYFGPGTRLTVT.

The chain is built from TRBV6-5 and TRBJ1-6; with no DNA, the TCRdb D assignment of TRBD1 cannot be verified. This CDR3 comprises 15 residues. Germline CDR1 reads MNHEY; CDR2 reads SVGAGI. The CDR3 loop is CASSYSGGYNSPLHF.

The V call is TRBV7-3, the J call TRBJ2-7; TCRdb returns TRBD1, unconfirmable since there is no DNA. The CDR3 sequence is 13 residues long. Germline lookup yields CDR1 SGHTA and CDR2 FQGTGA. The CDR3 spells CASSSTSSGEQYF.

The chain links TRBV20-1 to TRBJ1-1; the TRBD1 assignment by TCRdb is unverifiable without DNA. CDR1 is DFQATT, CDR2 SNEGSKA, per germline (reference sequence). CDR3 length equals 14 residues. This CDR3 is CSAEKQGDRTEAFF.

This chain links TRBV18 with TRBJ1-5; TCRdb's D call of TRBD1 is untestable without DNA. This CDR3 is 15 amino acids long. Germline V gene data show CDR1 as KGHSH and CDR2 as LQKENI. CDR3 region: CASSPGAGGNQPQHF.

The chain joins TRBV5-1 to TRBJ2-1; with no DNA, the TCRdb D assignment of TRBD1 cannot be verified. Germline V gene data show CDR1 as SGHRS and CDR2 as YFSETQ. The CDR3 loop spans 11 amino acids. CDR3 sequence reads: CASSPDDQGVF.

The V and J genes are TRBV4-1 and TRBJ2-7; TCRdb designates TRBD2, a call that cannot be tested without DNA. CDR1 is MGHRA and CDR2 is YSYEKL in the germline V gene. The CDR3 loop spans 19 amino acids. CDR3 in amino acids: CASSQDQRGTSGFSYEQYF.

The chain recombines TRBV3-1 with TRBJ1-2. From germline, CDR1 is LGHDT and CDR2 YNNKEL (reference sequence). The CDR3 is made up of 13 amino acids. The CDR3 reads CASSQGGGTGYTF.

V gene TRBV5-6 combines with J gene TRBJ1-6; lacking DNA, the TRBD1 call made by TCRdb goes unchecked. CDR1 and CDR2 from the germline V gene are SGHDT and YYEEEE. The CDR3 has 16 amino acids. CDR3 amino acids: CASSFGVGQGSSPLHF.

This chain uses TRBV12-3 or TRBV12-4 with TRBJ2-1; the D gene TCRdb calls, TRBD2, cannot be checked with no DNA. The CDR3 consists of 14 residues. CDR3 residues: CASHSGSSYNEQFF.

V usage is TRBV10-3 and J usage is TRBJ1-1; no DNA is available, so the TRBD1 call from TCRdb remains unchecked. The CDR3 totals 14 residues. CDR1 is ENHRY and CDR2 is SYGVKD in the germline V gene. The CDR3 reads CATLLTAGNTEAFF.

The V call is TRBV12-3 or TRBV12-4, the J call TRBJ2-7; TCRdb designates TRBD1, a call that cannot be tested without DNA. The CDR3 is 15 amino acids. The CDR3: CASSSSLRRTYEQYF.

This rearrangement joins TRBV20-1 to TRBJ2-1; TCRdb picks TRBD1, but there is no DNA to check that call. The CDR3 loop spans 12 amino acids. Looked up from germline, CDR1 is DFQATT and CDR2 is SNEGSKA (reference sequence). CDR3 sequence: CSAPGRAHEQFF.

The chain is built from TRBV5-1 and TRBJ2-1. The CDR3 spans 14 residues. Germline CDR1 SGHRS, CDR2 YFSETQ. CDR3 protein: CASSLDTAYNEQFF.

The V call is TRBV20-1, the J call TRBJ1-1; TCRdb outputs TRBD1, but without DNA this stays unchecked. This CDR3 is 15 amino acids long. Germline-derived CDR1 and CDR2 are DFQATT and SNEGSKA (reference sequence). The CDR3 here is CSAPVTGGFNTEAFF.

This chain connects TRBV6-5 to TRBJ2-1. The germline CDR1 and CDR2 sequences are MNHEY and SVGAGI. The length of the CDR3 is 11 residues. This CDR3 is CASERGDEQFF.

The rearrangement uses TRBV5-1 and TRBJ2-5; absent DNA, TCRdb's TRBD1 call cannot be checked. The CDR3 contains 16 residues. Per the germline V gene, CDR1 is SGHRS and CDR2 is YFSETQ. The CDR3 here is CASSFQGEGSQETQYF.

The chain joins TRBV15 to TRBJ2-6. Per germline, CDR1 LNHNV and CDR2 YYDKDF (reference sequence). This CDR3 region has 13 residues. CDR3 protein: CATSPGGANVLTF.

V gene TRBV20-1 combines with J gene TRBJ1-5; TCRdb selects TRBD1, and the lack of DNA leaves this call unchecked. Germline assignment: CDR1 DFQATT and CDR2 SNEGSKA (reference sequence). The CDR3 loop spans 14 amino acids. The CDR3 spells CSARRTGSNQPQHF.

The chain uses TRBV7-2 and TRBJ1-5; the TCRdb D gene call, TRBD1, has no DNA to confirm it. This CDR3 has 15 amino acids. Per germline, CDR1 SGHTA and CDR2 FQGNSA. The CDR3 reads CASSLQGGVGQPQHF.

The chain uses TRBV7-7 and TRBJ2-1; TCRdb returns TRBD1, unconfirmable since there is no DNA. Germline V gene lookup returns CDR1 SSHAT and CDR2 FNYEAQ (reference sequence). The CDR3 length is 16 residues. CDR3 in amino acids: CASSLLFGQGNDEQFF. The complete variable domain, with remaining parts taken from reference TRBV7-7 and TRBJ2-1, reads GAGVSQSPRYKVTKRGQDVTLRCDPISSHATLYWYQQALGQGPEFLTYFNYEAQPDKSGLPSDRFSAERPEGSISTLTIQRTEQRDSAMYRCASSLLFGQGNDEQFFGPGTRLTVL.

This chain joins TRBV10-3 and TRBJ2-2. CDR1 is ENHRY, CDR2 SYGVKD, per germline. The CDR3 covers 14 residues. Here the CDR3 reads CAIKRHLNTGELFF.

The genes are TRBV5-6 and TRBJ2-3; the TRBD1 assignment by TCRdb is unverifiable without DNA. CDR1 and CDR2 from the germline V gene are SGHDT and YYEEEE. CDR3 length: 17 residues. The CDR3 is CASTPKPEISSTDTQYF.

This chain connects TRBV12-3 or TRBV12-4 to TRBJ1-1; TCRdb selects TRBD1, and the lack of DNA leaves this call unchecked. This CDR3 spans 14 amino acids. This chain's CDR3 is CASSFWGAGTEAFF.